These T cell receptor beta chains were read from a single sample in a study of Graves' ophthalmopathy and Graves' hyperthyroidism. MiXCR, run by TCRdb on the multiplex PCR reads, gives a single entry per CDR3 protein. This sample has about 740,000 distinct CDR3 sequences, with roughly 40% found just once. Sequencing was performed on peripheral blood. These receptor sequences come from an adult man with Graves' ophthalmopathy. The CDR3 runs from the conserved cysteine through the conserved F or W. A D gene is named only where the DNA matches it firmly. Clone size, where shown, is once, few, many, or a class for clones that have expanded.

>TRBJ2-5|TRBV5-1|TRBD1|NA
TGCGCCAGCGGAATGACAGGGGGCGCGGAGACCCAGTACTTC
CASGMTGGAETQYF
>TRBJ1-2|TRBV7-2|NA|many
TGTGCCAGCAGCTATCGTGGCGCTTATGGCTACACCTTC
CASSYRGAYGYTF
>TRBJ2-7|TRBV7-2|NA|few
TGTGCCAGCACGTCCCCAGGGGAGACCTACGAGCAGTACTTC
CASTSPGETYEQYF
>TRBJ2-7|TRBV29-1|TRBD1|NA
TGCAGCGTTGGACAGGGTGTCGCCGGGGAGCAGTACTTC
CSVGQGVAGEQYF
>TRBJ2-7|TRBV5-1|TRBD2|NA
TGCGCCAGCAGCACAAGGCCGAGGCGGGAGCAACCTTACGAGCAGTACTTC
CASSTRPRREQPYEQYF
>TRBJ2-6|TRBV7-9|NA|NA
TGTGCCAGCAGCTTGCAGGGGACCGGGGTCCTGACTTTC
CASSLQGTGVLTF
>TRBJ1-2|TRBV4-2|NA|NA
TGTGCCAGCAGCCAAGGGTTGAGGGACAACTATGGCTACACCTTC
CASSQGLRDNYGYTF
>TRBJ2-7|TRBV4-1|NA|NA
TGCGCCAGCAGCCAAGTCTTTTTCGGTGGGACACATCCCTACGAGCAGTACTTC
CASSQVFFGGTHPYEQYF
>TRBJ1-6|TRBV20-1|TRBD1|few
TGCAGTGCCCCCGACAGGGTTAATTCACCCCTCCACTTT
CSAPDRVNSPLHF
>TRBJ2-2|TRBV24-1|TRBD1|once
TGTGCCAGCAGAAGAGGGGGCAACACCGGGGAGCTGTTTTTT
CASRRGGNTGELFF
>TRBJ1-2|TRBV5-6|TRBD1|NA
TGTGCCAGCAGCTTAACCGGGACAGGGAGAGACGGCTACACCTTC
CASSLTGTGRDGYTF
>TRBJ1-1|TRBV20-1|TRBD1|NA
TGCAGTGCTTCGGGACAGGGAAGGGCTGAAGCTTTCTTT
CSASGQGRAEAFF
>TRBJ1-1|TRBV5-6|NA|few
TGTGCCAGCAGCTTGCTAGAGGAAATGAACACTGAAGCTTTCTTT
CASSLLEEMNTEAFF
>TRBJ1-3|TRBV9|NA|many
TGTGCCAGCAGCGTAGGTCCCCAGCAGGGACGGAACACCATATATTTT
CASSVGPQQGRNTIYF
>TRBJ1-4|TRBV7-6|NA|NA
TGCGCCAGCAGCCAAGATCAGGGAAGTAGAGAAAAACTGTTTTTT
CASSQDQGSREKLFF